This passage covers 12 T cell receptor beta chains from one sample sequenced in a study of OX40 agonist ivuxolimab in advanced cancers. Sequencing used immunoSEQ multiplex PCR; TCRdb keeps in-frame clones, though not all of them. The table records 65,000 to 80,000 clones, about 88% of them present only once. The source material was CD4+ or CD8+ T cells sorted from blood, sampled in a trial of the OX40 agonist ivuxolimab. The receptors shown here come from an adult with an advanced solid tumor such as melanoma, head and neck, liver or kidney cancer.

The chain has TRBV6-1 and TRBJ1-5, with TRBD1 identical over 8 bases. In germline, CDR1 is MNHNS, CDR2 SASEGT. The V segment lost 4 bases and the J segment 7 bases; nucleotides outside the gene matches: 3. The CDR3 is 13 residues long. The CDR3, as DNA: TGTGCCAGCAGTGGACAGGGGATGCAGCCCCAGCATTTT. Its translation: CASSGQGMQPQHF.

This chain links TRBV7-2 with TRBJ1-2, with D hard to call. From germline, CDR1 is SGHTA and CDR2 FQGNSA. CDR3 length: 15 amino acids. V lost 1 base and J 8 bases, leaving 17 bases between the germline ends. The CDR3 DNA sequence: TGTGCCAGCAGCTTAGAAGTGTCTTTGGGAAAGGGCTACACCTTC. This codes for CASSLEVSLGKGYTF.

The chain links TRBV7-9 to TRBJ2-7; TRBD2 might be the D (6 bases). Trimming stripped 5 bases from V and 2 bases from J, with 16 bases between. The germline V gene encodes CDR1 SEHNR and CDR2 FQNEAQ (reference sequence). The CDR3 spans 15 residues. The CDR3 DNA reads TGTGCCAGCAGCCTGGCCGTAGCGGCCGCCTACGAGCAGTACTTC. This codes for CASSLAVAAAYEQYF.

This clone was counted once. The chain couples TRBV18 to TRBJ2-5; 8 positions agree with TRBD1. V dropped 4 bases and J dropped 2; count of bases not matched to a gene: 0. Germline lookup yields CDR1 KGHSH and CDR2 LQKENI. The CDR3 has 13 residues. The CDR3 nucleotides read TGTGCCAGCTCACGACAGGGGCAAGAGACCCAGTACTTC. Translation: CASSRQGQETQYF. The full variable domain, completed using reference TRBV18 and TRBJ2-5, is NAGVMQNPRHLVRRRGQEARLRCSPMKGHSHVYWYRQLPEEGLKFMVYLQKENIIDESGMPKERFSAEFPKEGPSILRIQQVVRGDSAAYFCASSRQGQETQYFGPGTRLLVL.

The rearrangement uses TRBV18 and TRBJ2-1; D tentatively reads TRBD1 or TRBD2 (7 bases each). The germline V gene encodes CDR1 KGHSH and CDR2 LQKENI. The CDR3 contains 14 residues. V lost 3 bases to trimming and J lost 4 bases, with 10 bases between them. The CDR3 nucleotides are TGTGCCAGCTCACCGCAGGGGGGGTACAATGAGCAGTTCTTC. This translates into CASSPQGGYNEQFF.

This chain links TRBV6-6 with TRBJ1-2; D call uncertain. The CDR3 loop spans 13 amino acids. Trimming removed 5 bases from V and 4 bases from J, with 11 bases in between. In germline, CDR1 is MNHNY, CDR2 SVGAGI (reference sequence). CDR3 residues: CASSLTIVYGYTF. CDR3 nucleotides: TGTGCCAGCAGTCTGACAATAGTCTATGGCTACACCTTC.

A word on this clone: Other nucleotide sequences from this sample produce the same CDR3. V is TRBV5-1 and J is TRBJ1-1; no clear D. Per the germline V gene, CDR1 is SGHRS and CDR2 is YFSETQ. The CDR3 runs 15 residues. The V end lost 0 bases, the J end lost 1 base, and 10 bases lay between the germline ends. In DNA form, the CDR3 reads TGCGCCAGCAGCTTGGAATTCGCCAGGAACACTGAAGCTTTCTTT. Residues: CASSLEFARNTEAFF.

The genes are TRBV7-8 and TRBJ2-7; TRBD2 aligns across 9 bases. The J segment lost 0 bases and the V segment lost 4 bases, leaving 13 bases of the junction unmatched. Germline lookup yields CDR1 SGHVS and CDR2 FQNEAQ. The CDR3 consists of 18 residues. The CDR3, as DNA: TGTGCCAGCAGCTCGTTATATGTGGGTAGCGGGGGCTCCTACGAGCAGTACTTC. Its translation: CASSSLYVGSGGSYEQYF. The full variable domain, completed using reference TRBV7-8 and TRBJ2-7, is GAGVSQSPRYKVAKRGQDVALRCDPISGHVSLFWYQQALGQGPEFLTYFQNEAQLDKSGLPSDRFFAERPEGSVSTLKIQRTQQEDSAVYLCASSSLYVGSGGSYEQYFGPGTRLTVT.

V and J are TRBV19 and TRBJ2-6; the match to TRBD1 covers 7 bases. The germline CDR1 and CDR2 sequences are LNHDA and SQIVND (reference sequence). The length of the CDR3 is 17 residues. J gave up 0 bases and V 4 bases, and 6 bases lay outside the gene matches. The CDR3 DNA follows: TGTGCCAGTAGTACCCCGGGACAGCTCTCTGGGGCCAACGTCCTGACTTTC. Translating gives CASSTPGQLSGANVLTF.

This chain connects TRBV2 to TRBJ1-1; 12 positions agree with TRBD1. V gave up 8 bases and J gave up 0 bases; unmatched junction bases: 1. CDR3 length: 14 residues. Per the germline V gene, CDR1 is SNHLY and CDR2 is FYNNEI. CDR3 loop: CASGTGGLNTEAFF. The CDR3 coding sequence is TGTGCCAGCGGGACAGGGGGCTTGAACACTGAAGCTTTCTTT.

The chain combines TRBV10-3 with TRBJ2-7, with a tentative D call TRBD2 (5 bases). The V gene's germline CDR1 is ENHRY and CDR2 SYGVKD. Trimming pared 3 bases from V and 2 bases from J, leaving 8 bases between. The length of the CDR3 is 13 residues. CDR3 in amino acids: CAISEEGTYEQYF. Written as DNA, the CDR3 is TGTGCCATCAGTGAAGAGGGAACCTACGAGCAGTACTTC.

The CDR3 sequence: CASSRGQGKGYTF. For the CDR3, the DNA is TGTGCCAGCAGCCGGGGACAGGGGAAGGGCTACACCTTC. The chain joins TRBV6-6 to TRBJ1-2; TRBD1 aligns across 10 bases. Germline V gives CDR1 MNHNY, CDR2 SVGAGI (reference sequence). The ends lost 6 bases at V and 8 bases at J; junction bases unmatched: 6. The CDR3 loop spans 13 amino acids.